This TCR beta chain was documented in a study of shared clonotypes between healthy human individuals (dated by TCRdb to about 2020). Turning to the overall study: The cohort included three men and a couple of women between 18 and 49 years of age. For each donor, three plates each were used for CD4 naive and CD4 memory, two plates were used for CD8 naive, and one plate was used for CD8 memory. The study deeply sequenced blood TCR repertoires of 5 or 6 healthy adults to estimate repertoire size and the extent of clonotype sharing between individuals. To increase sequencing depth and limit assay-specific biases, TCR repertoire library preparation and sequencing were carried out by different laboratories using diverse techniques. Between about 0.8 and 9 billion PBMCs per donor were obtained by leukapheresis. Summary of the overall study and its limitations: Naive subsets generally had larger estimated clonotype richness than memory subsets did. Clonotypes shared by all four sorted-subset donors showed higher generation probabilities than non-shared clonotypes. Because the study included a small number of donors, the genetic and exposure-history diversity represented was limited. Sharing across a handful of donors was observed for about 5% of naive CD4, 3% to 4% of naive CD8, over 2% of memory CD4, and about 0.39% of memory CD8 clonotypes. Only blood was sampled, and tissue TCR repertoires likely differ from those in blood. Even with the large sequencing depth, rarefaction of the sorted-subset datasets indicated that sequencing was incomplete. Based on pairwise subsampling, the degree of clonotype sharing among donors was expected to be affected by sequencing depth.

Using the deep immunoSEQ assay, TCR CDR3 regions were amplified from genomic DNA by multiplex PCR. Extracted genomic DNA from each cell subset was distributed evenly across all wells of several immunoSEQ 96-well plates, and each plate was treated as a replicate. Each replicate PCR for sorted subsets received around 200 ng genomic DNA, equal to around 32,000 T cell genomes. Purified libraries were quantified with a Qubit 3.0 fluorometer, sized on a Bioanalyzer 2100, and re-quantified with the KAPA Library Quantification kit. Every immunoSEQ 96-well plate was sequenced on a separate single-read 150-cycle Illumina NextSeq 550 flow cell. Under the source paper's analysis protocol: Because only junctional sequences without quality scores were contained in the immunoSEQ output, filtering matching that applied to full-length reads could not be performed. To assign V/J genes and CDR3, sequences were annotated against IMGT germline references using PyIR, a Python wrapper for IgBLAST v1.9. Reads were removed for weak V/J assignments (E-value above 1e-6), missing CDR3, stop codons, out-of-frame junctions, or ambiguous translated residues. V3J clonotypes were defined by identical inferred V gene, J gene, and CDR3 amino acid sequence. Percentage overlap between repertoires was computed as shared unique clonotypes divided by the size of the smaller repertoire. Repertoire richness was assessed with RTK rarefaction, the Chao1 estimator, and Recon v2.1 estimates of unobserved clonotypes. Generation probabilities were computed with OLGA for all TCRbeta clonotypes obtained by the gDNA method from a few donors. Held by TCRdb, this immuneACCESS table contains in-frame sequences only and omits some clones. Under half of the omission traces to an unresolved V gene where checked; the cause of the rest is unknown. V, J and clone size are taken as reported in that table, and D and trimming were inferred from the DNA itself. Within this sample are 640,000 or so clones, with more than 70% of them counted one time only. The ten most abundant clones make up under 2% of the sample.

The germline V gene encodes CDR1 SGHRS and CDR2 YFSETQ. Deletion took 3 bases off V and 6 bases off J, with a span of 21 bases between the germline ends. The CDR3 contains 16 residues, cysteine and phenylalanine counted. Only the CDR3 part of the read is kept: 48 bases, read in frame from the first base. In the case of this clone: Its antigen is currently not known. No quality values exist for individual bases; no much larger clone is one base distant.

The donors were healthy, HIV-negative adults who had no recently reported acute infections or vaccinations. Every donor was a Caucasian adult living in Nashville, Tennessee, USA. CD4+ T cells were enriched by magnetic negative selection; naive cells were then positively selected on CD45RA, and the negative fraction formed the memory subset. Blood was collected by leukapheresis, and PBMCs were isolated by Ficoll-Histopaque density gradient centrifugation and then cryopreserved in liquid nitrogen vapor phase. Purity and quantity of every magnetically sorted T cell population were checked by analytical flow cytometry. Genomic DNA was isolated from each sorted fraction and quantified by UV absorbance on a Nanodrop 2000c.

The specimen sequenced was memory CD4+ T cells sorted from blood. The cell subset or site label, as the study defines it: CD45RA-negative fraction. The V and J genes are TRBV5-1 and TRBJ1-1; D gene: possibly TRBD1, on 5 matching bases. The receptor's source is a woman aged 25 to 39 in good health. CDR3 sequence: CASSYQPRADGPEAFF. The nucleotides are TGCGCCAGCAGCTACCAACCCAGGGCCGATGGTCCTGAAGCTTTCTTT.